This TCR beta chain was obtained from a study of tumor-infiltrating lymphocytes in primary liver carcinoma. Study-level information: The patient group consisted of men and women aged 30 to 69 years. T1-T3 N0M0 was the stage of the tumors, which were roughly 4.2 to 11 cm across. Study results and caveats: There were only about 7-24% of top clones found in all five tumor regions.

RNA and DNA were co-extracted from around 20-30 mg of unsorted bulk tissue. Infection with HBV was chronic in patients; they were treatment-naive. Germline CDR1 SGHAT, CDR2 FQNNGV. CDR3 length: 17 residues. As regards this clonotype: The antigen is unknown. At one end the junction does not follow the germline gene, possibly because of a read error.

Researchers generated TCR beta cDNA from approximately 520 ng of total RNA, relying on a constant-region primer. Library construction for TCR beta comprised three nested multiplex PCR rounds performed with slightly modified ARM-PCR. Amplification in the first two PCR rounds was performed using TRBV1-TRBV30 forward primers and a C-beta reverse primer for 10 cycles each. TCRdb itself ran the multiplex PCR reads through MiXCR, one entry per CDR3 protein. The table lists around 100,000 distinct CDR3 sequences, about 63% of them singletons. J is TRBJ2-3 and V is TRBV11-2; weak D call: TRBD2 (7 bases). Sequencing was carried out using liver tumor tissue from sampling region 2. The sample's subset: tumor region T2, inferior pole. The receptor was isolated from a woman between 55 and 75 years old with primary liver carcinoma and hepatitis B virus infection. CDR3 loop: CVSSLGGLTYTSDAQYF. CDR3 nucleotide sequence: TGTGTCAGCAGCTTAGGGGGACTAACGTACACGTCAGATGCGCAGTACTTT.